One sample yielded the 21 T cell receptor beta chains listed below, sequenced in a study of chemoradiotherapy in HPV16-positive cancers. Here immunoSEQ multiplex PCR was the method, and the copy in TCRdb shows in-frame clones only, minus some. The repertoire consists of some 20,000 clones, with 73% occurring once and the leading ten covering 2% to 3%. This specimen was acquired from a patient who underwent chemoradiotherapy. The receptors originated from a human donor with HPV-associated anogenital cancer.

The chain links TRBV5-8 to TRBJ1-2, with no clear D. Germline-derived CDR1 and CDR2 are SGHTS and YDEGEE. V was shortened by 2 bases and J by 4 bases, with 6 bases between the two germline ends. The CDR3 covers 12 residues. CDR3: CASSFSSYGYTF. In DNA form, the CDR3 reads TGTGCCAGCAGCTTTAGTAGCTATGGCTACACCTTC.

The genes are TRBV11-2 and TRBJ2-2; TRBD2 matches at 8 bases. The CDR3 sequence is 12 residues long. Per germline, CDR1 SGHAT and CDR2 FQNNGV. Trimming removed 6 bases from V and 7 bases from J; junction bases left unmatched: 1. CDR3 sequence (DNA): TGTGCCAGCAGTCTAGCGGGCGGGGAGCTGTTTTTT. This gives the protein CASSLAGGELFF.

The chain employs TRBV10-1 and TRBJ2-2, with 7 bases that match TRBD1. Per germline, CDR1 WNHNN and CDR2 SYGVQD (reference sequence). CDR3 size: 13 residues. The V gene end was trimmed by 6 bases and the J gene end by 7 bases; junction bases not matched to a gene: 5. CDR3 residues: CASSGTGDGELFF. The DNA of the CDR3 is TGCGCCAGCAGCGGTACAGGGGACGGGGAGCTGTTTTTT.

This chain connects TRBV6-5 to TRBJ2-3; D ambiguous. The germline V gene has CDR1 MNHEY and CDR2 SVGAGI. V was trimmed by 4 bases and J by 1 base, leaving 15 bases between them. The CDR3 spans 16 residues. The chain's CDR3 is CASSSHETRGTDTQYF. CDR3 DNA: TGTGCCAGCAGTTCCCACGAAACACGGGGCACAGATACGCAGTATTTT.

This chain uses TRBV7-3 with TRBJ2-2, with a weak D call TRBD1 (6 bases). Trimming shortened V by 5 bases and J by 2 bases, and 9 bases separated the two germline ends. The length of the CDR3 is 14 residues. Germline CDR1 SGHTA, CDR2 FQGTGA. CDR3 DNA: TGTGCCAGCAGCACAGGGACAAACACCGGGGAGCTGTTTTTT. Its translation: CASSTGTNTGELFF.

The chain has TRBV2 and TRBJ1-2; D is uncertain. This CDR3 contains 13 residues. Trimming took 1 base from V and 3 from J, leaving 6 bases between them. In germline, CDR1 is SNHLY, CDR2 FYNNEI. DNA for the CDR3: TGTGCCAGCAGTGAAGACGGGTACTATGGCTACACCTTC. Protein sequence: CASSEDGYYGYTF.

This chain connects TRBV5-1 to TRBJ2-1; D gene unclear. The germline V gene has CDR1 SGHRS and CDR2 YFSETQ. The V end lost 0 bases, the J end lost 10 bases, and 8 bases lay between the germline ends. The CDR3 covers 12 residues. The CDR3: CASSLGGLEQFF. CDR3 coding DNA: TGCGCCAGCAGCTTGGGTGGGTTGGAGCAGTTCTTC.

This clone was picked up a small number of times. The chain uses TRBV6-5 and TRBJ1-1, with D possibly TRBD1 on 5 matching bases. The V gene lost 6 bases and the J gene lost 11 bases, with 22 bases spanning the gap. The CDR3 has 14 amino acids. Looked up from germline, CDR1 is MNHEY and CDR2 is SVGAGI. CDR3 sequence reads: CASRRPVGGLEAFF. In DNA, the CDR3 is TGTGCCAGCAGACGGCCTGTGGGGGGTCTCGAGGCTTTCTTT.

DNA of the CDR3: TGTGCCTGGACTGGGGGACCCTACGAGCAGTACTTC. Encoded protein: CAWTGGPYEQYF. The V gene is TRBV30, the J gene TRBJ2-5, with D perhaps given as TRBD1 or TRBD2 (5 bases each). The DNA end is more similar to TRBJ2-7, so the J call may be wrong. Germline V CDR1 and CDR2: GTSNPN, SVGIG (reference sequence). This CDR3 is built from 12 residues.

J is TRBJ2-5 and V is TRBV6-6; D remains unclear. Per the germline V gene, CDR1 is MNHNY and CDR2 is SVGAGI (reference sequence). This CDR3 region has 14 residues. Trimming took 2 bases from V and 5 from J, leaving 12 bases between them. CDR3 sequence: CASSYVGPTETQYF. The CDR3 DNA reads TGTGCCAGCAGTTACGTAGGACCGACGGAGACCCAGTACTTC.

V is TRBV21-1 and J is TRBJ2-7; the D segment call TRBD1 is taken from the table without a DNA check. TRBV21-1 is annotated as a pseudogene. The length of the CDR3 is 16 residues. In DNA form, the CDR3 reads TGTGCCAGCAGCAAAGAAATCGGGCAGGGTGGCAACGAGCAGTACTTC. This encodes CASSKEIGQGGNEQYF.

The chain carries TRBV5-1 and TRBJ1-4; possibly TRBD1 for D (6 bases). This CDR3 comprises 14 residues. V was shortened by 5 bases and J by 5 bases, with 13 bases between the two germline ends. CDR1 SGHRS and CDR2 YFSETQ come from the germline V gene. The CDR3: CASRLGQRNEKLFF. The CDR3 coding sequence is TGCGCCAGCAGACTCGGACAGCGAAATGAAAAACTGTTTTTT.

CDR3 amino acids: CASRLESDNSPLHF. The CDR3 coding sequence is TGTGCCAGCAGGCTGGAATCCGATAATTCACCCCTCCACTTT. The rearrangement uses TRBV27 and TRBJ1-6, with unresolved D. CDR1 and CDR2 (germline): MNHEY, SMNVEV (reference sequence). The length of the CDR3 is 14 residues. Trimming left V 6 bases short and J 5 bases short, with 11 bases between.

This chain connects TRBV6-1 to TRBJ1-1; no firm D call. V lost 4 bases to trimming and J lost 1 base, with 10 bases between them. In germline, CDR1 is MNHNS, CDR2 SASEGT. The CDR3 has 14 residues. CDR3: CASSVDTRNTEAFF. The CDR3 coding sequence is TGTGCCAGCAGTGTAGACACGAGGAACACTGAAGCTTTCTTT.

V gene TRBV5-4 combines with J gene TRBJ2-3; D perhaps matches TRBD2 (5 bases). CDR1 and CDR2 from the germline V gene are SGHNT and YYREEE (reference sequence). V shed 2 bases and J shed 1 base, with 11 bases lying between them. The CDR3 length is 15 residues. The CDR3 loop is CASSFGGLRTDTQYF. In DNA form, the CDR3 reads TGTGCCAGCAGCTTTGGAGGACTCCGCACAGATACGCAGTATTTT.

This clone was found once. J is TRBJ2-1 and V is TRBV14; D uncertain. Germline values: CDR1 SGHDN, CDR2 FVKESK. Trimming took 0 bases from V and 7 from J, leaving 10 bases between them. CDR3 size: 14 residues. DNA of the CDR3: TGTGCCAGCAGCCAAGATATAGGGCAGAATGAGCAGTTCTTC. The encoded protein is CASSQDIGQNEQFF.

The sample holds one count of this clone. The junction departs from germline at one end; a sequencing error may be responsible. This chain connects TRBV7-7 to TRBJ2-6, with D uncertain. Germline loops: CDR1 SSHAT, CDR2 FNYEAQ (reference sequence). The CDR3 extends over 15 amino acids. The CDR3 sequence: CASSSGGAGANVLTF. CDR3 DNA sequence: TGTGCTAGCAGCTCCGGTGGGGCTGGGGCCAACGTCCTGACTTTC. The full variable domain, in which reference TRBV7-7 and TRBJ2-6 provide the parts outside the CDR3, is GAGVSQSPRYKVTKRGQDVTLRCDPISSHATLYWYQQALGQGPEFLTYFNYEAQPDKSGLPSDRFSAERPEGSISTLTIQRTEQRDSAMYRCASSSGGAGANVLTFGAGSRLTVL.

The CDR3 spells CASNSGQQETQYF. The CDR3 nucleotides read TGTGCCAGTAATTCGGGGCAGCAAGAGACCCAGTACTTC. J is TRBJ2-5 and V is TRBV19; D possibly uses TRBD1 or TRBD2 (5 bases each). V gave up 7 bases and J gave up 2 bases, with 11 bases separating them. The CDR3 covers 13 residues. CDR1 is LNHDA and CDR2 is SQIVND in the germline V gene (reference sequence).

The chain links TRBV19 to TRBJ2-7; D gene uncertain. CDR1 and CDR2 (germline): LNHDA, SQIVND (reference sequence). The CDR3 runs 12 residues. V shed 6 bases and J shed 5 bases, with 11 bases lying between them. CDR3 sequence (DNA): TGTGCCAGTAGGACACAGAGAAACGAGCAGTACTTC. Residues: CASRTQRNEQYF.

V gene TRBV4-2 combines with J gene TRBJ2-5; D unclear. Trimming took 0 bases from V and 1 from J, leaving 9 bases between them. Germline CDR1 reads LGHNA; CDR2 reads YNFKEQ. CDR3 length: 15 residues. The chain's CDR3 is CASSQDARPQETQYF. CDR3 nucleotides: TGTGCCAGCAGCCAAGATGCCAGGCCCCAAGAGACCCAGTACTTC.

This clone was detected once. This sequence joins TRBV2 and TRBJ2-7; 10 positions agree with TRBD1. From germline, CDR1 is SNHLY and CDR2 FYNNEI. CDR3 length equals 14 residues. The J segment lost 2 bases and the V segment lost 6 bases, leaving 4 bases of the junction unmatched. DNA of the CDR3: TGTGCCAGCAGCGTCGGGACAGGGGCCTACGAGCAGTACTTC. This gives the protein CASSVGTGAYEQYF.